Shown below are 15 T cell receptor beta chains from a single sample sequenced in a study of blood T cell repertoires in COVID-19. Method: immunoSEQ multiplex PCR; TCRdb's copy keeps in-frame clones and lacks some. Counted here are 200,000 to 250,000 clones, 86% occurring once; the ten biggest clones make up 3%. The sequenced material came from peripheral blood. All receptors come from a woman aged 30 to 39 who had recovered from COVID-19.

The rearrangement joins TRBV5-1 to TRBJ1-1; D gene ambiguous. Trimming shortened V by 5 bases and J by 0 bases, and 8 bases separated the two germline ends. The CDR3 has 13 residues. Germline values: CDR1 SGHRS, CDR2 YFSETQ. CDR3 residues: CASRAGLNTEAFF. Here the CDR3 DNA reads TGCGCCAGCAGGGCGGGCTTGAACACTGAAGCTTTCTTT.

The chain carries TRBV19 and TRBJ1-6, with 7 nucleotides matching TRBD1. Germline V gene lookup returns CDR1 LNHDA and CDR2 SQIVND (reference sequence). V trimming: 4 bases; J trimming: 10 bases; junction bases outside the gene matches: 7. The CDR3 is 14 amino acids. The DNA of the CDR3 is TGTGCCAGTAGTACCAACAGGGGAAAATCACCCCTCCACTTT. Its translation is CASSTNRGKSPLHF.

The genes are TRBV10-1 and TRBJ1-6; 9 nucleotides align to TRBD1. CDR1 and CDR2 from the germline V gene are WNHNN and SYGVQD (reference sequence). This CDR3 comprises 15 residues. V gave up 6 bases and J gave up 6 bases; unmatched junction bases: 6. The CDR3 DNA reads TGCGCCAGCAGGGGACAGGGTGGGGGTAATTCACCCCTCCACTTT. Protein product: CASRGQGGGNSPLHF.

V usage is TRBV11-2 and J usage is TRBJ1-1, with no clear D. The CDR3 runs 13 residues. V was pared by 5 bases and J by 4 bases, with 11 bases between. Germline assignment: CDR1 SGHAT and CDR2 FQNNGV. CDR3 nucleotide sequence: TGTGCCAGCAGCCCCGTGCGGAGCACTGAAGCTTTCTTT. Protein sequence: CASSPVRSTEAFF.

DNA for the CDR3: TGTGCCACTTCTTTTCCTTCCGGGAGCGCCGCCTATGGCTACACCTTC. It yields the protein CATSFPSGSAAYGYTF. The chain joins TRBV19 to TRBJ1-2; D gene uncertain. Germline CDR1 reads LNHDA; CDR2 reads SQIVND (reference sequence). The CDR3 length is 16 residues. Trimming cost V 10 bases and J 4 bases, with 25 bases left between them.

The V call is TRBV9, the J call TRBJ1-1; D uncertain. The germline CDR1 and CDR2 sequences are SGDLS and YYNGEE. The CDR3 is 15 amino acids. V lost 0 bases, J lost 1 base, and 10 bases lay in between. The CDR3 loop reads CASSVGGVQNTEAFF. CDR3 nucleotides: TGTGCCAGCAGCGTAGGCGGAGTTCAGAACACTGAAGCTTTCTTT.

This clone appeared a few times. The CDR3 DNA follows: TGTGCCAGCAGCAACTCGGACAGGGGCCCCTCCTACGAGCAGTACTTC. Protein product: CASSNSDRGPSYEQYF. The V and J genes are TRBV7-9 and TRBJ2-7; 9 bases fit TRBD1. Trimming took 5 bases from V and 0 from J; bases not matched to a gene: 8. Germline CDR1 and CDR2: SEHNR and FQNEAQ (reference sequence). The CDR3 consists of 16 residues.

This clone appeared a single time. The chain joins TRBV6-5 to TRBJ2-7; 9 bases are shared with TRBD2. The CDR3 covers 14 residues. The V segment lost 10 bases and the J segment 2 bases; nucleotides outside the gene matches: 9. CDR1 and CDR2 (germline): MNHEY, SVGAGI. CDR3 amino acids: CATFPSGGTYEQYF. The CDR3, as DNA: TGTGCCACCTTCCCCAGCGGGGGGACCTACGAGCAGTACTTC.

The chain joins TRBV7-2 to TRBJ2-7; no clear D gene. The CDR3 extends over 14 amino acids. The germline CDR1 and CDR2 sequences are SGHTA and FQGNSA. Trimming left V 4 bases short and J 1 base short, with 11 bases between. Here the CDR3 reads CASSSSTLSYEQYF. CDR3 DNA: TGTGCCAGCAGCTCTAGTACGCTATCCTACGAGCAGTACTTC. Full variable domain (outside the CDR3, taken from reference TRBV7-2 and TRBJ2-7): GAGVSQSPSNKVTEKGKDVELRCDPISGHTALYWYRQSLGQGLEFLIYFQGNSAPDKSGLPSDRFSAERTGGSVSTLTIQRTQQEDSAVYLCASSSSTLSYEQYFGPGTRLTVT.

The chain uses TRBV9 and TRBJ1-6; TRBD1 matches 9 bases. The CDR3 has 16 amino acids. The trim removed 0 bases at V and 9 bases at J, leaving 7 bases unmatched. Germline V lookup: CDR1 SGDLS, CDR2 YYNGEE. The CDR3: CASSVAEQGAGSPLHF. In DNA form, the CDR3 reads TGTGCCAGCAGCGTAGCGGAACAGGGGGCCGGTTCACCCCTCCACTTT.

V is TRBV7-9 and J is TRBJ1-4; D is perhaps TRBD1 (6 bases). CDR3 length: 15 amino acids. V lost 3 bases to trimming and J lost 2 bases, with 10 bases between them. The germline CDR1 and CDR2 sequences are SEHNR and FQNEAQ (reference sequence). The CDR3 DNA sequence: TGTGCCAGCAGCTTCGGGGGGCCGACTAATGAAAAACTGTTTTTT. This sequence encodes CASSFGGPTNEKLFF. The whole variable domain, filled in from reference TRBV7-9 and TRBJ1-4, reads DTGVSQNPRHKITKRGQNVTFRCDPISEHNRLYWYRQTLGQGPEFLTYFQNEAQLEKSRLLSDRFSAERPKGSFSTLEIQRTEQGDSAMYLCASSFGGPTNEKLFFGSGTQLSVL.

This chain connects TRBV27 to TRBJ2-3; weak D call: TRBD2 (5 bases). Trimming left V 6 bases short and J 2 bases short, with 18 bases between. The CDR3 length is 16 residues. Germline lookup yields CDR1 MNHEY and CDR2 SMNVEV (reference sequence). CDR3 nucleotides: TGTGCCAGCAGACTACTTGGGAGAGAACCCACAGATACGCAGTATTTT. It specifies CASRLLGREPTDTQYF.

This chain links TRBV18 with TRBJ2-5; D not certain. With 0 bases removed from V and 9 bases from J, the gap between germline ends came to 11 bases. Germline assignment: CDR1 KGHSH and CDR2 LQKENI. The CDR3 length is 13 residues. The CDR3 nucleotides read TGTGCCAGCTCACCACCTAGTTCTCCCGCCCAGTACTTC. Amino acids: CASSPPSSPAQYF.

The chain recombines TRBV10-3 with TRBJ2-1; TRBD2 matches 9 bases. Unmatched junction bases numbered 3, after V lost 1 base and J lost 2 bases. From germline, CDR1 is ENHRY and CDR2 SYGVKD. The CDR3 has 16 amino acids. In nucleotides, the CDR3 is TGTGCCATCAGTGAGTACAAGCGGGGGGCCTACAATGAGCAGTTCTTC. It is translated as CAISEYKRGAYNEQFF.

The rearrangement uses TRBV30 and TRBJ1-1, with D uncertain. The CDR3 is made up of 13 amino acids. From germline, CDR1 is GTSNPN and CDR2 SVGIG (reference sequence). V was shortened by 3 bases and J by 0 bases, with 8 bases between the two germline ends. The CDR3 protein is CAWSKTVNTEAFF. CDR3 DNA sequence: TGTGCCTGGAGCAAAACAGTGAACACTGAAGCTTTCTTT.